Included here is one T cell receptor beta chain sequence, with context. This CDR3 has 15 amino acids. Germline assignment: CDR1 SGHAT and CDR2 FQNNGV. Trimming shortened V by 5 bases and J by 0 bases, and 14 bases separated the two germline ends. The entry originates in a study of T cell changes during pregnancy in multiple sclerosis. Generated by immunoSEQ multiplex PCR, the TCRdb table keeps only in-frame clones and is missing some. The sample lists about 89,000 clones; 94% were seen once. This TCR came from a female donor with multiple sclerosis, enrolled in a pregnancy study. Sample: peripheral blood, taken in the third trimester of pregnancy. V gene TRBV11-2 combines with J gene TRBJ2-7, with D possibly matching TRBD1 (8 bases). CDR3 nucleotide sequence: TGTGCCAGCAGCCAGGGGGCTAGCGGCTCCTACGAGCAGTACTTC. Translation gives CASSQGASGSYEQYF.